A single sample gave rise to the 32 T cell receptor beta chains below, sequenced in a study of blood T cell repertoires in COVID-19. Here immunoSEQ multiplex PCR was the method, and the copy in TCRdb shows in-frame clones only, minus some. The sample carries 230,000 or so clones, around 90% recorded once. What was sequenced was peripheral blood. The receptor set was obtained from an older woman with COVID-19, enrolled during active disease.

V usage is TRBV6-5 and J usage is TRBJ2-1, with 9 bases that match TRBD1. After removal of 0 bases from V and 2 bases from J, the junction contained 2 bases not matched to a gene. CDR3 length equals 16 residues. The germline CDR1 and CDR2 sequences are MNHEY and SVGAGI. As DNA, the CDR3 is TGTGCCAGCAGTTACTCGCGGACAGGGGCCTACAATGAGCAGTTCTTC. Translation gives CASSYSRTGAYNEQFF.

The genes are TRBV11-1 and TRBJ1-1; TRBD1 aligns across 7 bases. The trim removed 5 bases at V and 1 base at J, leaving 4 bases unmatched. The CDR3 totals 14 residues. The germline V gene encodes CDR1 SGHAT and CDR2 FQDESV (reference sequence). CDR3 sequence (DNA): TGTGCCAGCAGCAAACGACAGGGGAACACTGAAGCTTTCTTT. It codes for CASSKRQGNTEAFF.

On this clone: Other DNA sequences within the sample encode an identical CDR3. CDR3 bases: TGTGCCAGCAGCTTAGACAGGAACACTGAAGCTTTCTTT. It yields the protein CASSLDRNTEAFF. The chain couples TRBV7-6 to TRBJ1-1, with D hard to call. CDR3 length equals 13 residues. V lost 1 base and J 1 base, leaving 4 bases between the germline ends. Germline lookup yields CDR1 SGHVS and CDR2 FNYEAQ.

The CDR3 DNA reads TGTGCCAGCAGTAGAACAGGGATGGGGGAGCAGTACTTC. Protein sequence: CASSRTGMGEQYF. The J gene is TRBJ2-7, the V gene TRBV6-2 or TRBV6-3; D may be TRBD1 (6 bases). There are 13 residues in the CDR3. Trimming cost V 5 bases and J 7 bases, with 15 bases left between them. Looked up from germline, CDR1 is MNHEY and CDR2 is SVGEGT.

CDR3 amino acids: CASTLQGSNQPQHF. The CDR3 DNA follows: TGTGCCAGCACCTTACAGGGTAGCAATCAGCCCCAGCATTTT. The chain has TRBV5-4 and TRBJ1-5, with a possible D match to TRBD1 (6 bases). V was pared by 6 bases and J by 0 bases, with 10 bases between. The CDR3 runs to 14 residues. Germline V gene sequence: CDR1 SGHNT, CDR2 YYREEE (reference sequence).

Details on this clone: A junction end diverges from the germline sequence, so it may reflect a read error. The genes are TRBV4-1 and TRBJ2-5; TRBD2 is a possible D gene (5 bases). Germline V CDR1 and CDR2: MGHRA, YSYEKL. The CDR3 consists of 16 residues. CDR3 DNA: TGCGCCAGCAGCCAAAGAGGGCAAGCTTACCAGGAGACCCAGTACTTC. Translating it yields CASSQRGQAYQETQYF.

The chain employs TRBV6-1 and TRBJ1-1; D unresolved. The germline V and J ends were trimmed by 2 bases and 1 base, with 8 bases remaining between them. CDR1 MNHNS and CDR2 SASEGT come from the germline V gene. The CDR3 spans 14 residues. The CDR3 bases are TGTGCCAGCAGTGAACGGCGGAAGAACACTGAAGCTTTCTTT. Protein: CASSERRKNTEAFF.

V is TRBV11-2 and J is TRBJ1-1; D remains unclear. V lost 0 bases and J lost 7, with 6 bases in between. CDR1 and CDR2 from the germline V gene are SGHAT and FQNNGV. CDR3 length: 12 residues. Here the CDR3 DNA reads TGTGCCAGCAGCTTAGATAGCGGTGAAGCTTTCTTT. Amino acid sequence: CASSLDSGEAFF.

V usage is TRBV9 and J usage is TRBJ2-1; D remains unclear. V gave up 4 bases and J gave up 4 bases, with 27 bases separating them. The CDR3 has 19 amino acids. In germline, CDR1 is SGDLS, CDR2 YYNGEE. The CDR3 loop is CASSPSSSPKALGYNEQFF. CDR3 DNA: TGTGCCAGCAGCCCTTCTAGTTCCCCCAAAGCGCTTGGGTACAATGAGCAGTTCTTC.

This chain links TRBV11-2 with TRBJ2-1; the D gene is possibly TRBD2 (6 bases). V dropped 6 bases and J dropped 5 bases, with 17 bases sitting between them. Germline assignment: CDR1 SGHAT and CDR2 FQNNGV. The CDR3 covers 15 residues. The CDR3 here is CASSPGGYWDNEQFF. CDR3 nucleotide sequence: TGTGCCAGCAGTCCCGGGGGTTATTGGGACAATGAGCAGTTCTTC. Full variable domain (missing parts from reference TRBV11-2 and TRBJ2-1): EAGVAQSPRYKIIEKRQSVAFWCNPISGHATLYWYQQILGQGPKLLIQFQNNGVVDDSQLPKDRFSAERLKGVDSTLKIQPAKLEDSAVYLCASSPGGYWDNEQFFGPGTRLTVL.

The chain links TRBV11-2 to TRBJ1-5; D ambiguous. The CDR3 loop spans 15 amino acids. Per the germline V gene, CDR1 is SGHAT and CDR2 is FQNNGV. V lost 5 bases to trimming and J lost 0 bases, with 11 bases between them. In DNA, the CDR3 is TGTGCCAGCAGCCAAGGAGAATATAGCAATCAGCCCCAGCATTTT. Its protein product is CASSQGEYSNQPQHF.

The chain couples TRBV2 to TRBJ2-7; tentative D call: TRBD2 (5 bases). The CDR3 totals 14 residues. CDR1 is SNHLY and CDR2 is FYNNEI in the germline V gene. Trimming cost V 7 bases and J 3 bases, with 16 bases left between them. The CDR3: CASIPPGSGYEQYF. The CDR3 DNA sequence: TGTGCCAGCATCCCACCGGGGTCGGGCTACGAGCAGTACTTC.

In DNA form, the CDR3 reads TGTGCCAGCAGGAACCGGGACAGGGTTGGCTACACCTTC. This encodes CASRNRDRVGYTF. V and J are TRBV12-3 or TRBV12-4 and TRBJ1-2; 9 bases are shared with TRBD1. Trimming cost V 6 bases and J 7 bases; bases outside gene matches: 6. The length of the CDR3 is 13 residues.

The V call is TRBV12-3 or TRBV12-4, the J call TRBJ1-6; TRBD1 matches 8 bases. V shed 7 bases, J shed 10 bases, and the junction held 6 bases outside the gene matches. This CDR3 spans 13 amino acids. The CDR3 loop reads CASKTGQASPLHF. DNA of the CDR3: TGTGCCAGCAAAACGGGACAGGCATCACCCCTCCACTTT.

CDR3 in amino acids: CASSSGGPNEKLFF. The CDR3, as DNA: TGTGCCAGTAGTAGCGGGGGCCCTAATGAAAAACTGTTTTTT. The gene calls are TRBV19 and TRBJ1-4; perhaps TRBD1 as D (6 bases). The CDR3 runs to 14 residues. The germline CDR1 and CDR2 sequences are LNHDA and SQIVND (reference sequence). V lost 4 bases and J 3 bases, leaving 9 bases between the germline ends.

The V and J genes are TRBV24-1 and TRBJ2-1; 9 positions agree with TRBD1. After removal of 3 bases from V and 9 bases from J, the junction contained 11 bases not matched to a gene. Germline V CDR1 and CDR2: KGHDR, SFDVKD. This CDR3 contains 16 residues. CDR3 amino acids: CATSDEAGTGSSEQFF. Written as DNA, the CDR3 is TGTGCCACCAGTGATGAGGCCGGGACAGGGTCGAGTGAGCAGTTCTTC.

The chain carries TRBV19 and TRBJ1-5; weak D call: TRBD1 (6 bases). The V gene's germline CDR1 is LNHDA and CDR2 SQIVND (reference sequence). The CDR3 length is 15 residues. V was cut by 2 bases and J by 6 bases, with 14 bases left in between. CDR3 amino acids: CASSIRGGSVQPQHF. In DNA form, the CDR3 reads TGTGCCAGTAGTATACGTGGGGGCTCGGTTCAGCCCCAGCATTTT.

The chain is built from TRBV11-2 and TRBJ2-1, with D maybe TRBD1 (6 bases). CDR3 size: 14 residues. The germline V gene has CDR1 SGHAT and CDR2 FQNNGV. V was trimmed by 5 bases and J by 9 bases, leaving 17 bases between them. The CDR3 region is CASSQGHLASEQFF. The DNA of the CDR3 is TGTGCCAGCAGCCAGGGACACCTTGCGAGTGAGCAGTTCTTC.

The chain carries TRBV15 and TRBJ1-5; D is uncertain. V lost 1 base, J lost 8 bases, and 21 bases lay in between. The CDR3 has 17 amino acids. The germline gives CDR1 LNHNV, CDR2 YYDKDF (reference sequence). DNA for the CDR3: TGTGCCACCAGCAGAGCCCGTATGAGGGCGCGGGTAGAGCCCCAGCATTTT. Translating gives CATSRARMRARVEPQHF.

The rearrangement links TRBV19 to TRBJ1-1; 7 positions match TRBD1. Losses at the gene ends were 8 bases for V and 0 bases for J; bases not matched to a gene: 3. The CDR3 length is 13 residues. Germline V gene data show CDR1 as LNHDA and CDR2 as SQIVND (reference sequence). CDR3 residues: CASGGTVNTEAFF. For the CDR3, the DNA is TGTGCCAGTGGCGGGACAGTGAACACTGAAGCTTTCTTT.

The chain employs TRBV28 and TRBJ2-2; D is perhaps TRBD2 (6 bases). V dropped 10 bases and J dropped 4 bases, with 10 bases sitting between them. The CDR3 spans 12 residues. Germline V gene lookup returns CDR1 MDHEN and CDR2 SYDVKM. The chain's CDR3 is CATRDSTGELFF. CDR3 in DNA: TGTGCCACCCGGGACTCCACCGGGGAGCTGTTTTTT.

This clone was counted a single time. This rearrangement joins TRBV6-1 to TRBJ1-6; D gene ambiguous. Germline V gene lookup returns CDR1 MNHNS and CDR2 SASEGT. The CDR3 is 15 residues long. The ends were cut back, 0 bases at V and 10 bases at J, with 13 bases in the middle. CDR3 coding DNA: TGTGCCAGCAGTGAAGCTGACGGGTCGGGGTCACCCCTCCACTTT. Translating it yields CASSEADGSGSPLHF.

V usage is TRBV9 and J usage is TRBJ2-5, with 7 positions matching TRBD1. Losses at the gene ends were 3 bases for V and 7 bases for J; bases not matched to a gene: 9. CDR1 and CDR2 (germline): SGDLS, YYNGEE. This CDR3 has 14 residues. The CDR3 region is CASSAGQAWGTQYF. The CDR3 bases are TGTGCCAGCAGCGCCGGACAGGCGTGGGGGACCCAGTACTTC. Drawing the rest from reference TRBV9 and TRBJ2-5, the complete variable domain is DSGVTQTPKHLITATGQRVTLRCSPRSGDLSVYWYQQSLDQGLQFLIQYYNGEERAKGNILERFSAQQFPDLHSELNLSSLELGDSALYFCASSAGQAWGTQYFGPGTRLLVL.

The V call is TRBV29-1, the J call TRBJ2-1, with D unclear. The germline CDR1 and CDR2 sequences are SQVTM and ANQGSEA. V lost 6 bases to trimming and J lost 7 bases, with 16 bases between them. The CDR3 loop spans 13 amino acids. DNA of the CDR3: TGCAGCGTGCGCCTCCTGGGCCGGAATGAGCAGTTCTTC. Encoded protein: CSVRLLGRNEQFF.

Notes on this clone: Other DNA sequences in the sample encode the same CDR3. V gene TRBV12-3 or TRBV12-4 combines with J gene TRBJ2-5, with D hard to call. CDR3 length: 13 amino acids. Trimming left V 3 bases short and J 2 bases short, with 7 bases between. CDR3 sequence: CASSFGRQETQYF. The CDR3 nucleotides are TGTGCCAGCAGTTTTGGGCGACAAGAGACCCAGTACTTC.

The CDR3 here is CASSPRGGETQYF. CDR3 nucleotides: TGTGCCAGCAGCCCAAGGGGGGGAGAGACCCAGTACTTC. The V gene is TRBV7-3, the J gene TRBJ2-5, with D possibly being TRBD2 (7 bases). V was shortened by 5 bases and J by 4 bases, with 11 bases between the two germline ends. The CDR3 has 13 residues. Germline lookup yields CDR1 SGHTA and CDR2 FQGTGA. Variable domain in full (rest from reference TRBV7-3 and TRBJ2-5): GAGVSQTPSNKVTEKGKYVELRCDPISGHTALYWYRQSLGQGPEFLIYFQGTGAADDSGLPNDRFFAVRPEGSVSTLKIQRTERGDSAVYLCASSPRGGETQYFGPGTRLLVL.

The CDR3 nucleotides read TGCGCCAGCAGCTTGAGCCTAGCGGGGAATGAGCAGTTCTTC. This codes for CASSLSLAGNEQFF. The chain employs TRBV5-1 and TRBJ2-1; 9 bases align to TRBD2. J gave up 7 bases and V 1 base, and 3 bases lay outside the gene matches. There are 14 residues in the CDR3. Germline-derived CDR1 and CDR2 are SGHRS and YFSETQ. Drawing the rest from reference TRBV5-1 and TRBJ2-1, the complete variable domain is KAGVTQTPRYLIKTRGQQVTLSCSPISGHRSVSWYQQTPGQGLQFLFEYFSETQRNKGNFPGRFSGRQFSNSRSEMNVSTLELGDSALYLCASSLSLAGNEQFFGPGTRLTVL.

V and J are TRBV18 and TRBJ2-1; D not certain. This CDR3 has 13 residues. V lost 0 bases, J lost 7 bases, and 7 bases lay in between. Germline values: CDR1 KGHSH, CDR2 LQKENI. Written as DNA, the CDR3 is TGTGCCAGCTCACCACCCGCAGCGAATGAGCAGTTCTTC. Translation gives CASSPPAANEQFF.

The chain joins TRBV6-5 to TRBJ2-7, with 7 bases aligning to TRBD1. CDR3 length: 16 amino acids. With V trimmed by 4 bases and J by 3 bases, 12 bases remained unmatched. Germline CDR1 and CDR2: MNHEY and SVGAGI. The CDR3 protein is CASSFSRGRGYYEQYF. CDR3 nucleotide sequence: TGTGCCAGCAGTTTTTCTAGGGGGCGCGGGTACTACGAGCAGTACTTC.

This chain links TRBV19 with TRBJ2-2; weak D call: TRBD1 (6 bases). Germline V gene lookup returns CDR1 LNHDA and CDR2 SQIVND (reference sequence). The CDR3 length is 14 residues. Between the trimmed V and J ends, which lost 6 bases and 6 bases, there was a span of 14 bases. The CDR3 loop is CASRSQGFSGELFF. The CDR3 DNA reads TGTGCCAGTAGATCGCAGGGGTTCTCCGGGGAGCTGTTTTTT.

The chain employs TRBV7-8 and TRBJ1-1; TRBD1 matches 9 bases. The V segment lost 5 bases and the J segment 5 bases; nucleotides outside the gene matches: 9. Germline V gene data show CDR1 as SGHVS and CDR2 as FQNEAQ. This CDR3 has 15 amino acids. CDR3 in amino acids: CASSRRTGEITEAFF. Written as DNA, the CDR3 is TGTGCCAGCAGCAGAAGGACAGGGGAGATAACTGAAGCTTTCTTT.

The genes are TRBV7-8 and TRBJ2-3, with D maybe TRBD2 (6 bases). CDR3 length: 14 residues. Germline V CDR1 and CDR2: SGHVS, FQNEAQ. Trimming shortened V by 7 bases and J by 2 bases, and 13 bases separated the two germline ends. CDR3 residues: CASTGGLHTDTQYF. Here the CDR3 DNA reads TGTGCCAGCACCGGGGGACTGCACACAGATACGCAGTATTTT.